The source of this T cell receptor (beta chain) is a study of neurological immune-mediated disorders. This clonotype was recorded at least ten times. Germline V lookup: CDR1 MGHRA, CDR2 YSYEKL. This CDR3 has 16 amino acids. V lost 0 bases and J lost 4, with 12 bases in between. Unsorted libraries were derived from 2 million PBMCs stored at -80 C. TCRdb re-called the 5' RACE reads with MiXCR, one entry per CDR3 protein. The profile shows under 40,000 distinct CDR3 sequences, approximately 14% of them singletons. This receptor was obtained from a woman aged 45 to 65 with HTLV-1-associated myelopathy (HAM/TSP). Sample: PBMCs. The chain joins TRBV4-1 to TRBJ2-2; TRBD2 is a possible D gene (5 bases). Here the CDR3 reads CASSQDGGWPTGELFF. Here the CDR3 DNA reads TGCGCCAGCAGCCAAGATGGAGGATGGCCCACCGGGGAGCTGTTTTTT.